This TCR beta chain appears in the sequencing data of a study of blood T cell repertoires in COVID-19. Overall study context: From the United States, Italy and Spain came samples of acute and convalescent COVID-19. T cells, B-cell-depleted T cells, or PBMCs supplied cDNA or gDNA.

Per the original data handling: Nucleated cell number was recorded as an estimate derived from reference gene primer amplification. Method: immunoSEQ multiplex PCR; TCRdb's copy keeps in-frame clones and lacks some. V and J calls and clone size come straight from that table; D and trimming were deduced from the DNA. The sample includes a few hundred thousand clones, roughly 87% of them seen just once. From germline, CDR1 is LGHDT and CDR2 YNNKEL (reference sequence). V gave up 0 bases and J gave up 5 bases, with 14 bases separating them. The CDR3 spans 16 residues. The sequenced material came from peripheral blood. The chain couples TRBV3-1 (or the pseudogene TRBV3-2) to TRBJ1-5; possible D gene TRBD1, 6 bases. This TCR was recovered from a woman aged 40 to 50 who had recovered from COVID-19. The DNA for the CDR3 is TGTGCCAGCAGCCAAGATACGGTACAGGGTCATCAGCCCCAGCATTTT. It translates to CASSQDTVQGHQPQHF.